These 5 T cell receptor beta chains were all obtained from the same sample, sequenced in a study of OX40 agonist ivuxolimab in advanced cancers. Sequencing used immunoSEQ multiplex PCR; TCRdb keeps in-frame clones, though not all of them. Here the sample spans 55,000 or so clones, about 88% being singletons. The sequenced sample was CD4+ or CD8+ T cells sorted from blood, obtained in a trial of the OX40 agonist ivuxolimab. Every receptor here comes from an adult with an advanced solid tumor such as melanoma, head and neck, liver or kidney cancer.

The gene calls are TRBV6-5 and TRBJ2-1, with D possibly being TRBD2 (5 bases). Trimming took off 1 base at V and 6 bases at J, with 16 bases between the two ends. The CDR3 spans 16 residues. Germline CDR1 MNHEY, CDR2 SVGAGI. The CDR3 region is CASSYFSGVGVNEQFF. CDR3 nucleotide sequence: TGTGCCAGCAGTTACTTCTCCGGGGTTGGAGTCAATGAGCAGTTCTTC.

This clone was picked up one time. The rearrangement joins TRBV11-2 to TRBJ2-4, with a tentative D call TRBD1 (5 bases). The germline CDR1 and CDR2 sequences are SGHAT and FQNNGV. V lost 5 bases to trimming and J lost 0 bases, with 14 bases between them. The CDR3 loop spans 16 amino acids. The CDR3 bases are TGTGCCAGCAGCACCCAGGGTACCGTAGCCAAAAACATTCAGTACTTC. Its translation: CASSTQGTVAKNIQYF.

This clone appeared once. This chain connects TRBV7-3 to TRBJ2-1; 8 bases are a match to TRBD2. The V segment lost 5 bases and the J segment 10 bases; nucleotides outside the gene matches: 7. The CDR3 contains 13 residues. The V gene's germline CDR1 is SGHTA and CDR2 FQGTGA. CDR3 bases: TGTGCCAGCAGCCTAGGACTAGCTGGGGAGCAGTTCTTC. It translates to CASSLGLAGEQFF.

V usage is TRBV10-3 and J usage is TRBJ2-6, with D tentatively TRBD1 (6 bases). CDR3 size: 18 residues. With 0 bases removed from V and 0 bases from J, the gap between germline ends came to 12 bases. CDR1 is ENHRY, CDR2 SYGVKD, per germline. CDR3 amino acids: CAISESGDTSSGANVLTF. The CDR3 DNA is TGTGCCATCAGTGAGTCTGGGGACACCAGCTCTGGGGCCAACGTCCTGACTTTC.

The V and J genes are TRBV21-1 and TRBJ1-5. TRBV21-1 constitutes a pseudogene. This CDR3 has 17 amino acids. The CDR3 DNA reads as TGTGCCAGCAGCTCCCATCCCGGGACCTGGGGCAATCAGCCCCAGCATTTT. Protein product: CASSSHPGTWGNQPQHF.